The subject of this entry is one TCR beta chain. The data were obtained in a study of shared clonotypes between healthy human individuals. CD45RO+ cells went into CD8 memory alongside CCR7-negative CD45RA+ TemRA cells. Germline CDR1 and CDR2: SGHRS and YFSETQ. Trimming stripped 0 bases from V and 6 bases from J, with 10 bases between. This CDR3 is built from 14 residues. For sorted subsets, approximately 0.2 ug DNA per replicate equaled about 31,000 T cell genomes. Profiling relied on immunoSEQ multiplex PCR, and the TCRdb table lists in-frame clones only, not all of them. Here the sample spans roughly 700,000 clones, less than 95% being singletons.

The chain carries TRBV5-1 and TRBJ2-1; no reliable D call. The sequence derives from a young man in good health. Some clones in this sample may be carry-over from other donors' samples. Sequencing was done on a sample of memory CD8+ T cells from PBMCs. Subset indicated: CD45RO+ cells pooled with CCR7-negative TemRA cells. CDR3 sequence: CASSLEWTGNEQFF. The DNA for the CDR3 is TGCGCCAGCAGCTTGGAATGGACCGGCAATGAGCAGTTCTTC.